These 18 T cell receptor beta chains were all obtained from the same sample, sequenced in a study of T cell changes during pregnancy in multiple sclerosis. Sequencing used immunoSEQ multiplex PCR; TCRdb keeps in-frame clones, though not all of them. The repertoire consists of approximately 35,000 clones, with approximately 92% occurring once and the leading ten covering less than 1.5%. The sample comprised PBMCs (not recorded whether the cells were cultured). These receptors all stem from a female donor with multiple sclerosis, enrolled in a pregnancy study.

The CDR3 nucleotides are TGTGCCAGCAGCAGAGACAGGGAGAACACTGAAGCTTTCTTT. Protein product: CASSRDRENTEAFF. This sequence joins TRBV6-5 and TRBJ1-1, with TRBD1 matching 7 bases. The junction had 5 bases not matched to a gene; V was cut back by 6 bases and J by 1 base. CDR1 MNHEY and CDR2 SVGAGI come from the germline V gene. The CDR3 has 14 residues.

The V call is TRBV27, the J call TRBJ1-5; TRBD1 matches 8 bases. V dropped 2 bases and J dropped 7; count of bases not matched to a gene: 4. The CDR3 is made up of 14 amino acids. CDR1 MNHEY and CDR2 SMNVEV come from the germline V gene (reference sequence). CDR3 amino acids: CASSLQGARQPQHF. In DNA, the CDR3 is TGTGCCAGCAGTTTACAGGGGGCGAGGCAGCCCCAGCATTTT.

CDR3: CASTQGYTQYF. In DNA form, the CDR3 reads TGTGCCAGCACACAGGGGTATACGCAGTATTTT. The chain has TRBV28 and TRBJ2-3, with TRBD1 identical over 7 bases. Per the germline V gene, CDR1 is MDHEN and CDR2 is SYDVKM. The V and J ends lost 7 bases and 7 bases, in that order; junction bases with no gene match: 2. The length of the CDR3 is 11 residues. Full variable domain (missing parts from reference TRBV28 and TRBJ2-3): DVKVTQSSRYLVKRTGEKVFLECVQDMDHENMFWYRQDPGLGLRLIYFSYDVKMKEKGDIPEGYSVSREKKERFSLILESASTNQTSMYLCASTQGYTQYFGPGTRLTVL.

The table lists this clone with a count of one. The CDR3 spells CASSSNTVETQYF. The CDR3 DNA follows: TGTGCCAGCAGCTCCAATACGGTGGAGACCCAGTACTTC. The rearrangement joins TRBV7-9 to TRBJ2-5; D is unresolved. CDR3 length: 13 residues. The germline V and J ends were trimmed by 4 bases and 5 bases, with 11 bases remaining between them. Per germline, CDR1 SEHNR and CDR2 FQNEAQ (reference sequence).

The genes are TRBV10-3 and TRBJ2-1; 7 bases align to TRBD1. CDR1 ENHRY and CDR2 SYGVKD come from the germline V gene. Germline trimming cut 4 bases from V and 2 bases from J; bases unmatched to any gene: 5. This CDR3 is 15 amino acids long. CDR3: CAISGGQGAYNEQFF. CDR3 DNA sequence: TGTGCCATCAGTGGCGGGCAGGGGGCCTACAATGAGCAGTTCTTC.

The chain couples TRBV11-2 to TRBJ1-5; 7 bases map to TRBD1. The CDR3 sequence is 14 residues long. Germline assignment: CDR1 SGHAT and CDR2 FQNNGV. V dropped 4 bases and J dropped 3; count of bases not matched to a gene: 3. For the CDR3, the DNA is TGTGCCAGCAGCTCGGGACAGTTCAATCAGCCCCAGCATTTT. Residues: CASSSGQFNQPQHF.

The gene calls are TRBV27 and TRBJ2-7, with D possibly matching TRBD2 (6 bases). Trimming left V 2 bases short and J 3 bases short, with 17 bases between. Germline V gene data show CDR1 as MNHEY and CDR2 as SMNVEV (reference sequence). The CDR3 totals 16 residues. In DNA form, the CDR3 reads TGTGCCAGCAGTTTAGTAACGACTAGACCACTCTACGAGCAGTACTTC. Protein sequence: CASSLVTTRPLYEQYF.

This clone was observed a handful of times. The chain has TRBV4-2 and TRBJ2-7; 10 nucleotides line up with TRBD2. The CDR3 has 15 amino acids. Per the germline V gene, CDR1 is LGHNA and CDR2 is YNFKEQ. Germline trimming cut 3 bases from V and 2 bases from J; bases unmatched to any gene: 4. The CDR3 DNA sequence: TGTGCCAGCAGCCATTCGCTAGCGGGAGCCTACGAGCAGTACTTC. It yields the protein CASSHSLAGAYEQYF.

Only a few counts were recorded for this clone. The chain couples TRBV6-4 to TRBJ1-1, with D maybe TRBD1 (6 bases). Trimming cost V 3 bases and J 1 base, with 9 bases left between them. The germline V gene encodes CDR1 MRHNA and CDR2 SNTAGT. This CDR3 is built from 14 residues. CDR3: CASSEQGENTEAFF. CDR3 coding DNA: TGTGCCAGCAGTGAACAGGGCGAGAACACTGAAGCTTTCTTT.

The chain couples TRBV4-3 to TRBJ1-1; D unresolved. Germline V CDR1 and CDR2: LGHNA, YSLEER. The V gene lost 4 bases and the J gene lost 0 bases, with 15 bases spanning the gap. The CDR3 spans 16 residues. CDR3 residues: CASSLNVAAMNTEAFF. CDR3 nucleotides: TGCGCCAGCAGCCTAAATGTTGCAGCTATGAACACTGAAGCTTTCTTT.

This rearrangement joins TRBV7-2 to TRBJ2-3; D is possibly TRBD2 (6 bases). This CDR3 has 14 residues. Germline lookup yields CDR1 SGHTA and CDR2 FQGNSA. The ends were cut back, 7 bases at V and 3 bases at J, with 14 bases in the middle. CDR3 DNA: TGTGCCAGCAATCGGCAGGCGGGAACAGATACGCAGTATTTT. Translation: CASNRQAGTDTQYF. Looking up the rest from reference TRBV7-2 and TRBJ2-3 gives the full variable domain: GAGVSQSPSNKVTEKGKDVELRCDPISGHTALYWYRQSLGQGLEFLIYFQGNSAPDKSGLPSDRFSAERTGGSVSTLTIQRTQQEDSAVYLCASNRQAGTDTQYFGPGTRLTVL.

This chain connects TRBV5-1 to TRBJ2-7, with 12 bases fitting TRBD1. The CDR3 totals 15 residues. Germline V CDR1 and CDR2: SGHRS, YFSETQ. J was trimmed by 6 bases and V by 0 bases; bases with no gene match: 4. DNA of the CDR3: TGCGCCAGCAGCTTGGCCTGGGACAGGGGGCGCGAGCAGTACTTC. Protein: CASSLAWDRGREQYF.

J is TRBJ2-2 and V is TRBV4-3; 7 nucleotides agree with TRBD1. The length of the CDR3 is 17 residues. J gave up 3 bases and V 1 base, and 8 bases lay outside the gene matches. Germline CDR1 is LGHNA and CDR2 is YSLEER. CDR3 protein: CASSQVRQGGDTGELFF. The DNA of the CDR3 is TGCGCCAGCAGCCAAGTCCGACAGGGTGGAGACACCGGGGAGCTGTTTTTT.

J is TRBJ1-1 and V is TRBV4-1; D gene ambiguous. V gave up 6 bases and J gave up 4 bases, with 12 bases separating them. From germline, CDR1 is MGHRA and CDR2 YSYEKL. This CDR3 is built from 13 residues. CDR3 in amino acids: CASSLQAGTEAFF. CDR3 nucleotide sequence: TGCGCCAGCAGTCTCCAAGCTGGCACTGAAGCTTTCTTT.

The V gene is TRBV21-1, the J gene TRBJ1-3; TRBD1 is the table's D call and was not checked against the DNA. TRBV21-1 is a pseudogene. This CDR3 is built from 17 residues. The CDR3 bases are TGTGCCAGCAGCAAAGTCTGGCAGGGGGCGAGAGGAAACACCATATATTTT. This sequence encodes CASSKVWQGARGNTIYF.

This clone was counted a single time. The V gene is TRBV5-1, the J gene TRBJ2-5; TRBD2 might be the D (5 bases). Trimming took 0 bases from V and 5 from J, leaving 11 bases between them. CDR1 is SGHRS and CDR2 is YFSETQ in the germline V gene. The CDR3 covers 14 residues. DNA of the CDR3: TGCGCCAGCAGCTTGGCCGGGGTGATTGAGACCCAGTACTTC. Its protein is CASSLAGVIETQYF.

This clone was recorded once. V gene TRBV6-1 combines with J gene TRBJ2-1; 9 bases align to TRBD2. V gave up 2 bases and J gave up 5 bases; unmatched junction bases: 4. The CDR3 covers 15 residues. Germline V gene lookup returns CDR1 MNHNS and CDR2 SASEGT. The CDR3 region is CASSESPSGDNEQFF. The CDR3 DNA reads TGTGCCAGCAGTGAATCACCTAGCGGGGACAATGAGCAGTTCTTC.

The chain has TRBV2 and TRBJ1-1; 7 positions match TRBD1. Germline-derived CDR1 and CDR2 are SNHLY and FYNNEI. V lost 7 bases, J lost 0 bases, and 5 bases stayed unmatched. CDR3 size: 14 residues. As DNA, the CDR3 is TGTGCCAGCAAGAGACAGGGCATGAACACTGAAGCTTTCTTT. Encoded protein: CASKRQGMNTEAFF.